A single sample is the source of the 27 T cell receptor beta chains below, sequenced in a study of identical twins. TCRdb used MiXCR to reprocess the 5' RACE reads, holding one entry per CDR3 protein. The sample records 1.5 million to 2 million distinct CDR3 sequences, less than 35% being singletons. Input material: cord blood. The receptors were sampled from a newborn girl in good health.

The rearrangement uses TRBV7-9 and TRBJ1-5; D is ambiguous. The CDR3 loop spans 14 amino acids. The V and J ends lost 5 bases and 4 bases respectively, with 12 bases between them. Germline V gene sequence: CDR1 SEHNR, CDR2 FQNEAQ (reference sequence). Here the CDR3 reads CASSPGPPNQPQHF. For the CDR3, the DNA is TGTGCCAGCAGCCCTGGGCCACCAAATCAGCCCCAGCATTTT. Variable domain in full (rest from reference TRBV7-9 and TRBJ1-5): DTGVSQNPRHKITKRGQNVTFRCDPISEHNRLYWYRQTLGQGPEFLTYFQNEAQLEKSRLLSDRFSAERPKGSFSTLEIQRTEQGDSAMYLCASSPGPPNQPQHFGDGTRLSIL.

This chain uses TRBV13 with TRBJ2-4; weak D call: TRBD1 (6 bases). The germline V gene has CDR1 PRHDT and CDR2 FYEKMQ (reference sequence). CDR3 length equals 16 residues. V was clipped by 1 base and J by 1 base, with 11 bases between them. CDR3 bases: TGTGCCAGCAGCTTAGAGGGGGTTGGGGCCAAAAACATTCAGTACTTC. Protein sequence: CASSLEGVGAKNIQYF.

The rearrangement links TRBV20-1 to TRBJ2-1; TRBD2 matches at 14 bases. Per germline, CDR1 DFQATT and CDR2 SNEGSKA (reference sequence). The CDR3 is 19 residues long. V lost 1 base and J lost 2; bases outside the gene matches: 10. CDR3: CSARVQGGTSGGAYNEQFF. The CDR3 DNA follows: TGCAGTGCTAGAGTCCAGGGTGGGACTAGCGGGGGTGCCTACAATGAGCAGTTCTTC.

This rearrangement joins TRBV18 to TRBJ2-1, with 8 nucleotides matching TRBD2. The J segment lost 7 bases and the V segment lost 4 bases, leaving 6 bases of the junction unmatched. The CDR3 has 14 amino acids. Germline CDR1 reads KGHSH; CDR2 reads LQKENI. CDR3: CASSRRGAENEQFF. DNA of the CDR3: TGTGCCAGCTCACGGCGGGGGGCCGAGAATGAGCAGTTCTTC.

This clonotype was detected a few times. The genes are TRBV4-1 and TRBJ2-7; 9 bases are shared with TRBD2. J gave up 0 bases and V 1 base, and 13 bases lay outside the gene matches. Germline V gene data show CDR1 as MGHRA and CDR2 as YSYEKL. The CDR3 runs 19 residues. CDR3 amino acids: CASSQGSLRLAESSYEQYF. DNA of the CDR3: TGCGCCAGCAGCCAAGGAAGCCTAAGACTAGCGGAGTCCTCCTACGAGCAGTACTTC.

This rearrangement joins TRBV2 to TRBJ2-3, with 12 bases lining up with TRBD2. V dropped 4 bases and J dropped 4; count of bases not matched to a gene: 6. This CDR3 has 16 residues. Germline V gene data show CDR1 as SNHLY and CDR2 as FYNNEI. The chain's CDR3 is CASSGLAGVGADTQYF. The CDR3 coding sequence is TGTGCCAGCAGTGGACTAGCGGGGGTCGGAGCAGATACGCAGTATTTT.

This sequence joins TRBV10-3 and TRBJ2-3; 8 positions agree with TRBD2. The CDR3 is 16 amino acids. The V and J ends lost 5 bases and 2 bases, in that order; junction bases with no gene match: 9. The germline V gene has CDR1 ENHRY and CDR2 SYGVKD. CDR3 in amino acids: CAISIIGTRPTDTQYF. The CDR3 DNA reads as TGTGCCATCAGTATTATCGGGACTAGGCCCACAGATACGCAGTATTTT.

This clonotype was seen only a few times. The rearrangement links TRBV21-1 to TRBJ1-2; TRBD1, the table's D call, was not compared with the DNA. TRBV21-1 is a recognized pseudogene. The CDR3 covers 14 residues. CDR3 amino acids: CATLDRGLSYGYTF. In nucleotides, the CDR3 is TGTGCCACCCTGGACAGGGGGCTTAGCTATGGCTACACCTTC.

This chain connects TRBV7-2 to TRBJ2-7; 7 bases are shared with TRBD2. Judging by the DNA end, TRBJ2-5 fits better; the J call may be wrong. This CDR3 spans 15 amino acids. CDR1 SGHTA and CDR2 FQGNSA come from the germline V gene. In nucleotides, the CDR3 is TGTGCCAGCAGCCCTAATGGACTAGGGAAAGAGACCCAGTACTTC. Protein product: CASSPNGLGKETQYF.

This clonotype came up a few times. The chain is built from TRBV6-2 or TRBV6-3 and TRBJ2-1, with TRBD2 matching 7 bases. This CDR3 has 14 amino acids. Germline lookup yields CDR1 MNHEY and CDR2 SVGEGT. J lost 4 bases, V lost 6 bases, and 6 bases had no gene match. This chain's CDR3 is CASRKGTTYNEQFF. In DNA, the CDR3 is TGTGCCAGCAGAAAGGGGACTACATACAATGAGCAGTTCTTC.

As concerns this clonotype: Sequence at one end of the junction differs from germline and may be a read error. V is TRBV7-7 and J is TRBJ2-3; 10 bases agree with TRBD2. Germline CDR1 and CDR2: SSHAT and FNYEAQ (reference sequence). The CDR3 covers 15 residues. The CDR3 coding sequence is TGTGCTAGCAGCGGTGGACTAGCGGACACAGATACGCAGTATTTT. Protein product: CASSGGLADTDTQYF. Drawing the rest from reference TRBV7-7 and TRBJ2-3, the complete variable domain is GAGVSQSPRYKVTKRGQDVTLRCDPISSHATLYWYQQALGQGPEFLTYFNYEAQPDKSGLPSDRFSAERPEGSISTLTIQRTEQRDSAMYRCASSGGLADTDTQYFGPGTRLTVL.

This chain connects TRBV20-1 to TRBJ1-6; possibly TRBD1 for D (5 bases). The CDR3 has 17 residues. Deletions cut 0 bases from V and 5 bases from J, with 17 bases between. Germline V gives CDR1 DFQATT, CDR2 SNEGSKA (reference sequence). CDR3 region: CSARDWGTQGNNSPLHF. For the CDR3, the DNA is TGCAGTGCTAGAGATTGGGGGACCCAAGGGAATAATTCACCCCTCCACTTT.

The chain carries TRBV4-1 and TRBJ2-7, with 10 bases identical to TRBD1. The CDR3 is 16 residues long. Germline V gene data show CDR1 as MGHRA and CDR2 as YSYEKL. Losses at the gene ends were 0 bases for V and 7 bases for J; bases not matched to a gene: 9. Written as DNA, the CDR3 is TGCGCCAGCAGCCAAGATTATGGGACAGGGGCGGGGGAGCAGTACTTC. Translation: CASSQDYGTGAGEQYF.

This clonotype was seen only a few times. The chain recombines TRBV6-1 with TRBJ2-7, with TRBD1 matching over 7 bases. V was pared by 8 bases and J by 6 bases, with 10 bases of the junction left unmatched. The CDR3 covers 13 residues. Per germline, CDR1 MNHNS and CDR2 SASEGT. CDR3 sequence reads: CASLQGSRLEQYF. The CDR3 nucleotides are TGTGCCAGCCTACAGGGGTCTCGTCTCGAGCAGTACTTC.

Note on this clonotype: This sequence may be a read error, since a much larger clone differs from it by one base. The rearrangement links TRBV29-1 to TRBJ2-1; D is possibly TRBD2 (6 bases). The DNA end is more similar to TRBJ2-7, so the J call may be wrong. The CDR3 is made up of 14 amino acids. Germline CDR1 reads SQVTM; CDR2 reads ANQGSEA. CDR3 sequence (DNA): TGCAGCGTTGGAGGATTTGGGAGGTACAATGAGCAGTACTTC. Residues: CSVGGFGRYNEQYF.

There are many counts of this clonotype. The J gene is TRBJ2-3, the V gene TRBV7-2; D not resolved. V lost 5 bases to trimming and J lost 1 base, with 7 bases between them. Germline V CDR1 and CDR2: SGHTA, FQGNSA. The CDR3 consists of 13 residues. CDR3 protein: CASSRLRTDTQYF. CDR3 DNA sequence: TGTGCCAGCAGCCGTTTACGCACAGATACGCAGTATTTT.

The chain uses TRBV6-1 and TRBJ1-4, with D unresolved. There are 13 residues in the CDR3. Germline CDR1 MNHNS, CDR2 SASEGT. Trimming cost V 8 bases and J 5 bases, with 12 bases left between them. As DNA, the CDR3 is TGTGCCAGCGGGCGGGCTGAAAATGAAAAACTGTTTTTT. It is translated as CASGRAENEKLFF.

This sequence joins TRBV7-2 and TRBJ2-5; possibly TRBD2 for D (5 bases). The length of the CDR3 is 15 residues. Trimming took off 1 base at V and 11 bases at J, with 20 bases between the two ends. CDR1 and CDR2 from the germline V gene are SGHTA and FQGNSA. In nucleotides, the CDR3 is TGTGCCAGCAGCTTAGGGGTAGCGAAGAGGAATGAGCAGTACTTC. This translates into CASSLGVAKRNEQYF. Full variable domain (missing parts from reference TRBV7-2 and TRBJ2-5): GAGVSQSPSNKVTEKGKDVELRCDPISGHTALYWYRQSLGQGLEFLIYFQGNSAPDKSGLPSDRFSAERTGGSVSTLTIQRTQQEDSAVYLCASSLGVAKRNEQYFGPGTRLLVL.

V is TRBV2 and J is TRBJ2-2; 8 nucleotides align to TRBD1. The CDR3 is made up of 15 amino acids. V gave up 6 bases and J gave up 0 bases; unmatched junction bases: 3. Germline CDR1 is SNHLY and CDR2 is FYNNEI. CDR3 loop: CASRDRVANTGELFF. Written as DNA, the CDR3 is TGTGCCAGCAGGGACAGGGTGGCGAACACCGGGGAGCTGTTTTTT.

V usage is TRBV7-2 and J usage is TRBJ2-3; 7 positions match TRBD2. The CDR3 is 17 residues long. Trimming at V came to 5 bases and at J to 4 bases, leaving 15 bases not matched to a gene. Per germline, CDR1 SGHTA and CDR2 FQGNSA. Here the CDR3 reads CASSPTPGTKKADTQYF. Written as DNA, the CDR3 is TGTGCCAGCAGCCCTACCCCCGGGACTAAGAAGGCAGATACGCAGTATTTT.

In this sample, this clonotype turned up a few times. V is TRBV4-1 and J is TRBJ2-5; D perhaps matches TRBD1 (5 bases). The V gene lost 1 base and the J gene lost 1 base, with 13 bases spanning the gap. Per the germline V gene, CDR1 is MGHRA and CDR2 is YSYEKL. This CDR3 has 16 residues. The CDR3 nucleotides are TGCGCCAGCAGCCAAGCAAGCATTGGGGCCCAAGAGACCCAGTACTTC. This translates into CASSQASIGAQETQYF.

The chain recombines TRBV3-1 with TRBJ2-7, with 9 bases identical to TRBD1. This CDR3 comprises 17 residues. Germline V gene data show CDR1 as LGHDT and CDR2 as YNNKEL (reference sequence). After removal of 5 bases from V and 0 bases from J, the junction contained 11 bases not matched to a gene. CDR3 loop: CASSIGTGSPSSYEQYF. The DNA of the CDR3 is TGTGCCAGCAGCATCGGGACAGGGTCTCCTAGCTCCTACGAGCAGTACTTC.

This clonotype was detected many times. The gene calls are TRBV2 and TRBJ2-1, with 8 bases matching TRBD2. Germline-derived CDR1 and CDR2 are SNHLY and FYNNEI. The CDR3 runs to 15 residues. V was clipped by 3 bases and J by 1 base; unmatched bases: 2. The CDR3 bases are TGTGCCAGCAGTGAGGGCGGGGGGTCCTACAATGAGCAGTTCTTC. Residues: CASSEGGGSYNEQFF.

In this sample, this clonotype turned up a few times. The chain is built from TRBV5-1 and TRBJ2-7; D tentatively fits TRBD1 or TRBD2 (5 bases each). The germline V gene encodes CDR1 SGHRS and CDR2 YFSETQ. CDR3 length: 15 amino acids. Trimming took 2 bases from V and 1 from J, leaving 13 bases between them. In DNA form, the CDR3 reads TGCGCCAGCAGCTTTACACCGGGACCGTCCTACGAGCAGTACTTC. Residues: CASSFTPGPSYEQYF.

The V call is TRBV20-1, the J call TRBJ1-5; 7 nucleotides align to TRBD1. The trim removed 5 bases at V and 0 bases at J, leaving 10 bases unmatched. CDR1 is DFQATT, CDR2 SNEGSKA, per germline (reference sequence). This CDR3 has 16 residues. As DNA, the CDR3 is TGCAGTGCTTCTCGACAGGGCTTATATAGCAATCAGCCCCAGCATTTT. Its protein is CSASRQGLYSNQPQHF.

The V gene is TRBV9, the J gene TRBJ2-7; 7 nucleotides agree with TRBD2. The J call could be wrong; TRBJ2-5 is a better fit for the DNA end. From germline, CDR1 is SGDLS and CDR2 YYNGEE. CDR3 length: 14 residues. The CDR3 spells CASSVDPSGETQYF. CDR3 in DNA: TGTGCCAGCAGCGTAGATCCTAGCGGAGAGACCCAGTACTTC.

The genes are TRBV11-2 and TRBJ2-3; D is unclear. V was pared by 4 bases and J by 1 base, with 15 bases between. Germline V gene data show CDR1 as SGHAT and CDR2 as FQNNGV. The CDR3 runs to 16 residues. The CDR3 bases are TGTGCCAGCAGCTCGCTGATGGGCGCGGGCACAGATACGCAGTATTTT. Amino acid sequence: CASSSLMGAGTDTQYF.